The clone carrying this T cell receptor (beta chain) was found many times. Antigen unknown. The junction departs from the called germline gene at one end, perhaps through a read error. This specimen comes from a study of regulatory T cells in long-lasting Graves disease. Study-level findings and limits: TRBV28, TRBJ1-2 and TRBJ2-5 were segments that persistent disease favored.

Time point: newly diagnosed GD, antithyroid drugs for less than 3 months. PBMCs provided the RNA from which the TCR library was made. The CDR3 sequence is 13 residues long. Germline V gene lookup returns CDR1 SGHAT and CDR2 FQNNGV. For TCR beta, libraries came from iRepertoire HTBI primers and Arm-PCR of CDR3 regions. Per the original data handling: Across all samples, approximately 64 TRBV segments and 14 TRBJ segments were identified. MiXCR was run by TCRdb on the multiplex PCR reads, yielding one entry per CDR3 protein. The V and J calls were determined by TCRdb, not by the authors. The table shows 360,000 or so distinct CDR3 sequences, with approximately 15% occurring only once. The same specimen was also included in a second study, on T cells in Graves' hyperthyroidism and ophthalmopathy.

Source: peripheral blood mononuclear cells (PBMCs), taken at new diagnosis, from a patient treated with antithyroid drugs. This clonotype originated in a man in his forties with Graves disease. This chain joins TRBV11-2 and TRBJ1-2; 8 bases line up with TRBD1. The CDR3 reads CASSPWTGSPLFF. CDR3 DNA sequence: TGTGCCAGCAGCCCGTGGACAGGGAGCCCCCTCTTCTTC.